The subject of this entry is one TCR beta chain. This clonotype was counted at least ten times. The antigen it binds to is not known. No quality values exist for individual bases; no much larger clone is one base distant. The CDR3, from cysteine to phenylalanine, totals 11 residues. CDR3 DNA only is kept here, 33 bases in frame from base 1. The germline V gene yields SNHLY for CDR1 and FYNNEI for CDR2. The junction carries 5 bases between V and J, which are trimmed by 7 bases and 4 bases respectively. This sample stems from a study of T cell repertoires in cytomegalovirus infection (dated by TCRdb to between 2018 and 2020). At the level of the whole study: Donor HLA type was relevant to the analysis, as public TCR beta signatures indicated carriage of CMV infection together with the matching HLA type. Summary of the overall study and its limitations: In the ex vivo response, HLA-C-restricted CMV-specific TCR beta clonotypes were dominant, and in two of eight donors the single most frequent clonotype came from this HLA-C-restricted group. Cumulative frequency of public TCR beta family members discriminated carriers of CMV infection plus the relevant HLA type in this cohort and an independent 352-donor cohort.

The data were produced on an Illumina HiSeq 1500. TCRdb reworked the public reads: Q25 trimming with fastp, MiXCR clone assembly, productive beta chains retained. Every CDR3 protein is listed once, alongside the most common genes and DNA of its rows. This sample comprises about 360,000 distinct CDR3 sequences, about a sixth of them detected only once. The ten most abundant clones make up under 9% of the sample. The rearrangement joined TRBV2 to TRBJ2-1, with the D gene call left open. Sequenced material: PBMCs. This sequence was found in a human donor in good health (CMV status not recorded). Some clones in this sample may be carry-over from other donors' samples. The CDR3 protein: CASIRYNEQFF. The nucleotide sequence reads as follows: TGTGCCAGCATTAGGTACAATGAGCAGTTCTTC. Here the CDR3 is joined to the reference TRBV2 and TRBJ2-1 genes, and the full variable domain is: EPEVTQTPSHQVTQMGQEVILRCVPISNHLYFYWYRQILGQKVEFLVSFYNNEISEKSEIFDDQFSVERPDGSNFTLKIRSTKLEDSAMYFCASIRYNEQFFGPGTRLTVL.